Listed below are T cell receptor beta chains from one sample, sequenced in a study of T cell responses to AZD1222 COVID-19 vaccine. Using immunoSEQ multiplex PCR, the repertoire was profiled, and TCRdb retains in-frame clones only, with some absent. The sample records tens of thousands of clones, about 90% being singletons. This specimen consisted of peripheral blood, obtained 28 days after the second AZD1222 dose. These receptors were taken from an adult who received the AZD1222 COVID-19 vaccine. The CDR3 runs from the conserved cysteine through the conserved F or W. Each record gives: D gene, V gene, clone size, J gene, CDR3 protein, CDR3 DNA. D genes are given only for firm matches. Clone size is not always given. Where it is, it says once, few, many or a class for expanded clones.

>NA|TRBV30|NA|TRBJ1-2
CASARDYGYTF
TGTGCCTCGGCCAGGGACTATGGCTACACCTTC
>TRBD1|TRBV11-3|NA|TRBJ1-2
CASSSSGGNYGYTF
TGTGCCAGCAGCTCGTCAGGGGGCAACTATGGCTACACCTTC
>NA|TRBV9|once|TRBJ2-6
CASSAVRSSGANVLTF
TGTGCCAGCAGCGCTGTACGGAGCTCTGGGGCCAACGTCCTGACTTTC
>TRBD2|TRBV19|NA|TRBJ2-1
CASRRTSGRGVEEQFF
TGTGCCAGTAGAAGGACTAGCGGGAGAGGGGTAGAAGAGCAGTTCTTC
>TRBD1|TRBV27|NA|TRBJ1-2
CASSFLGQGIGYTF
TGTGCCAGCAGTTTCTTGGGACAGGGAATCGGCTACACCTTC
>NA|TRBV5-1|NA|TRBJ2-3
CASSRLPSGPSTDTQYF
TGCGCCAGCAGCAGGCTCCCGAGCGGGCCCAGCACAGATACGCAGTATTTT
>NA|TRBV1|NA|TRBJ2-3
CTSSQAVAAGGTDTQYF
TGCACCAGCAGCCAAGCCGTCGCAGCGGGAGGCACAGATACGCAGTATTTT
>NA|TRBV7-2|NA|TRBJ1-1
CASSVHVQGVTEAFF
TGTGCCAGCAGCGTTCATGTTCAGGGTGTAACTGAAGCTTTCTTT
>NA|TRBV27|NA|TRBJ1-4
CASTTRNQNEKLFF
TGTGCCAGCACTACACGGAATCAGAATGAAAAACTGTTTTTT
>NA|TRBV7-9|NA|TRBJ1-5
CASSLGTGNQPQHF
TGTGCCAGCAGCTTAGGGACAGGCAATCAGCCCCAGCATTTT
>TRBD2|TRBV3-1/TRBV3-2|NA|TRBJ2-7
CASSQAGGGSGRLYEQYF
TGTGCCAGCAGCCAAGCCGGGGGGGGTAGCGGGAGATTATACGAGCAGTACTTC
>TRBD2|TRBV6-5|NA|TRBJ2-3
CASRGLAGVYDTQYF
TGTGCCAGCAGGGGACTAGCGGGAGTGTACGATACGCAGTATTTT
>NA|TRBV9|NA|TRBJ2-5
CASSVASRWETQYF
TGTGCCAGCAGCGTAGCCTCGAGGTGGGAGACCCAGTACTTC
>TRBD2|TRBV6-5|NA|TRBJ2-1
CASSYMTSGRYNEQFF
TGTGCCAGCAGTTATATGACTAGCGGGAGATACAATGAGCAGTTCTTC
>NA|TRBV11-2|NA|TRBJ1-4
CASSLGVRQLGEKLFF
TGTGCCAGCAGCTTAGGAGTCAGACAGCTCGGGGAAAAACTGTTTTTT
>NA|TRBV18|NA|TRBJ2-7
CASSPDLGDEQYF
TGTGCCAGCTCACCAGATCTCGGGGACGAGCAGTACTTC
>NA|TRBV7-9|NA|TRBJ2-5
CASSLGFVGSQYF
TGTGCCAGCAGCTTGGGGTTCGTGGGGTCCCAGTACTTC
>NA|TRBV4-3|NA|TRBJ2-7
CASTSSRDDSPGEQYF
TGCGCCAGCACCTCATCCCGGGACGACTCCCCCGGCGAGCAGTACTTC
>NA|TRBV7-7|NA|TRBJ2-2
CASSRQGGTNTGELFF
TGTGCCAGCAGCCGCCAGGGGGGAACGAACACCGGGGAGCTGTTTTTT
>NA|TRBV7-2|NA|TRBJ1-2
CASSPRTVTNYGYTF
TGTGCCAGCAGCCCTAGGACAGTGACTAACTATGGCTACACCTTC
>NA|TRBV7-9|NA|TRBJ1-1
CASSRRQFEAFF
TGTGCCAGCAGCCGCCGACAATTTGAAGCTTTCTTT
>NA|TRBV6-5|NA|TRBJ2-7
CASSYATTYYEQYF
TGTGCCAGCAGTTACGCGACTACCTACTACGAGCAGTACTTC
>TRBD1|TRBV5-6|NA|TRBJ1-1
CASRMGQGLYTEAFF
TGTGCCAGCAGAATGGGACAGGGGTTATACACTGAAGCTTTCTTT
>NA|TRBV5-1|NA|TRBJ1-2
CATGYGYTF
TGCGCCACCGGCTATGGCTACACCTTC
>TRBD2|TRBV10-3|few|TRBJ2-7
CAISEVGLAGGSNEQYF
TGTGCCATCAGTGAGGTAGGCCTAGCGGGAGGTTCCAACGAGCAGTACTTC
>NA|TRBV5-1|few|TRBJ1-6
CASSLTWTGGASDSPLHF
TGCGCCAGCAGCTTAACGTGGACTGGCGGGGCCTCGGACTCACCCCTCCACTTT
>TRBD2|TRBV28|once|TRBJ2-1
CASSLLSSGSMNEQFF
TGTGCCAGCAGTTTATTGTCTAGCGGGAGTATGAATGAGCAGTTCTTC
>TRBD2|TRBV7-9|NA|TRBJ2-1
CASSLSGSVYNEQFF
TGTGCCAGCAGCTTGAGCGGGAGTGTCTACAATGAGCAGTTCTTC
>NA|TRBV12-5|NA|TRBJ1-2
CASAPGPAYGYTF
TGTGCTAGTGCCCCGGGACCGGCCTATGGCTACACCTTC
>NA|TRBV11-3|NA|TRBJ2-7
CASSLAMREQYF
TGTGCCAGCAGCTTAGCCATGAGGGAGCAGTACTTC
>NA|TRBV25-1|NA|TRBJ2-1
CASSAPWSGGISYNEQFF
TGTGCCAGCAGTGCCCCGTGGTCGGGCGGGATCTCCTACAATGAGCAGTTCTTC
>TRBD1|TRBV7-2|NA|TRBJ1-6
CASLPGQGGTPLHF
TGTGCCAGCTTACCGGGACAGGGAGGAACACCCCTCCACTTT
>NA|TRBV6-5|once|TRBJ2-3
CASSYSPSSTDTQYF
TGTGCCAGCAGTTACTCCCCCTCTAGCACAGATACGCAGTATTTT
>TRBD1|TRBV7-3|NA|TRBJ1-3
CASSLTGSGGNTIYF
TGTGCCAGCAGCTTGACAGGGTCGGGAGGAAACACCATATATTTT
>NA|TRBV6-5|NA|TRBJ1-2
CASTHGVLSSRGYTF
TGTGCCAGCACCCACGGGGTGCTGAGTTCTAGAGGCTACACCTTC
>TRBD1|TRBV14|NA|TRBJ2-7
CASSPKPGTGEDEQYF
TGTGCCAGCAGCCCTAAGCCTGGGACAGGTGAGGACGAGCAGTACTTC
>NA|TRBV9|NA|TRBJ1-2
CASSISRGDVYGYTF
TGTGCCAGCAGCATCTCTCGTGGGGATGTATATGGCTACACCTTC
>NA|TRBV28|NA|TRBJ1-2
CASAVQTITIYGYTF
TGTGCCAGCGCCGTTCAGACCATAACTATCTATGGCTACACCTTC
>NA|TRBV24-1|NA|TRBJ2-5
CATSSYGTQYF
TGTGCCACCAGCTCGTACGGGACCCAGTACTTC